This T cell receptor (beta chain) was captured in a study of control samples from healthy donors and cancer patients. The CDR3 has 16 amino acids. CDR1 MNHEY and CDR2 SMNVEV come from the germline V gene (reference sequence). Trimming took 0 bases from V and 1 from J, leaving 13 bases between them. Repertoires were generated with immunoSEQ multiplex PCR, while TCRdb's copy carries only in-frame clones and drops some. The sample has 160,000 or so clones; about 93% are singletons. The clonotype originates from a middle-aged man in good health. The chain carries TRBV27 and TRBJ2-7; D might be TRBD2 (6 bases). The sequenced material came from blood. This chain's CDR3 is CASSLSFSGDSYEQYF. DNA of the CDR3: TGTGCCAGCAGTTTATCGTTCTCGGGGGATTCCTACGAGCAGTACTTC.